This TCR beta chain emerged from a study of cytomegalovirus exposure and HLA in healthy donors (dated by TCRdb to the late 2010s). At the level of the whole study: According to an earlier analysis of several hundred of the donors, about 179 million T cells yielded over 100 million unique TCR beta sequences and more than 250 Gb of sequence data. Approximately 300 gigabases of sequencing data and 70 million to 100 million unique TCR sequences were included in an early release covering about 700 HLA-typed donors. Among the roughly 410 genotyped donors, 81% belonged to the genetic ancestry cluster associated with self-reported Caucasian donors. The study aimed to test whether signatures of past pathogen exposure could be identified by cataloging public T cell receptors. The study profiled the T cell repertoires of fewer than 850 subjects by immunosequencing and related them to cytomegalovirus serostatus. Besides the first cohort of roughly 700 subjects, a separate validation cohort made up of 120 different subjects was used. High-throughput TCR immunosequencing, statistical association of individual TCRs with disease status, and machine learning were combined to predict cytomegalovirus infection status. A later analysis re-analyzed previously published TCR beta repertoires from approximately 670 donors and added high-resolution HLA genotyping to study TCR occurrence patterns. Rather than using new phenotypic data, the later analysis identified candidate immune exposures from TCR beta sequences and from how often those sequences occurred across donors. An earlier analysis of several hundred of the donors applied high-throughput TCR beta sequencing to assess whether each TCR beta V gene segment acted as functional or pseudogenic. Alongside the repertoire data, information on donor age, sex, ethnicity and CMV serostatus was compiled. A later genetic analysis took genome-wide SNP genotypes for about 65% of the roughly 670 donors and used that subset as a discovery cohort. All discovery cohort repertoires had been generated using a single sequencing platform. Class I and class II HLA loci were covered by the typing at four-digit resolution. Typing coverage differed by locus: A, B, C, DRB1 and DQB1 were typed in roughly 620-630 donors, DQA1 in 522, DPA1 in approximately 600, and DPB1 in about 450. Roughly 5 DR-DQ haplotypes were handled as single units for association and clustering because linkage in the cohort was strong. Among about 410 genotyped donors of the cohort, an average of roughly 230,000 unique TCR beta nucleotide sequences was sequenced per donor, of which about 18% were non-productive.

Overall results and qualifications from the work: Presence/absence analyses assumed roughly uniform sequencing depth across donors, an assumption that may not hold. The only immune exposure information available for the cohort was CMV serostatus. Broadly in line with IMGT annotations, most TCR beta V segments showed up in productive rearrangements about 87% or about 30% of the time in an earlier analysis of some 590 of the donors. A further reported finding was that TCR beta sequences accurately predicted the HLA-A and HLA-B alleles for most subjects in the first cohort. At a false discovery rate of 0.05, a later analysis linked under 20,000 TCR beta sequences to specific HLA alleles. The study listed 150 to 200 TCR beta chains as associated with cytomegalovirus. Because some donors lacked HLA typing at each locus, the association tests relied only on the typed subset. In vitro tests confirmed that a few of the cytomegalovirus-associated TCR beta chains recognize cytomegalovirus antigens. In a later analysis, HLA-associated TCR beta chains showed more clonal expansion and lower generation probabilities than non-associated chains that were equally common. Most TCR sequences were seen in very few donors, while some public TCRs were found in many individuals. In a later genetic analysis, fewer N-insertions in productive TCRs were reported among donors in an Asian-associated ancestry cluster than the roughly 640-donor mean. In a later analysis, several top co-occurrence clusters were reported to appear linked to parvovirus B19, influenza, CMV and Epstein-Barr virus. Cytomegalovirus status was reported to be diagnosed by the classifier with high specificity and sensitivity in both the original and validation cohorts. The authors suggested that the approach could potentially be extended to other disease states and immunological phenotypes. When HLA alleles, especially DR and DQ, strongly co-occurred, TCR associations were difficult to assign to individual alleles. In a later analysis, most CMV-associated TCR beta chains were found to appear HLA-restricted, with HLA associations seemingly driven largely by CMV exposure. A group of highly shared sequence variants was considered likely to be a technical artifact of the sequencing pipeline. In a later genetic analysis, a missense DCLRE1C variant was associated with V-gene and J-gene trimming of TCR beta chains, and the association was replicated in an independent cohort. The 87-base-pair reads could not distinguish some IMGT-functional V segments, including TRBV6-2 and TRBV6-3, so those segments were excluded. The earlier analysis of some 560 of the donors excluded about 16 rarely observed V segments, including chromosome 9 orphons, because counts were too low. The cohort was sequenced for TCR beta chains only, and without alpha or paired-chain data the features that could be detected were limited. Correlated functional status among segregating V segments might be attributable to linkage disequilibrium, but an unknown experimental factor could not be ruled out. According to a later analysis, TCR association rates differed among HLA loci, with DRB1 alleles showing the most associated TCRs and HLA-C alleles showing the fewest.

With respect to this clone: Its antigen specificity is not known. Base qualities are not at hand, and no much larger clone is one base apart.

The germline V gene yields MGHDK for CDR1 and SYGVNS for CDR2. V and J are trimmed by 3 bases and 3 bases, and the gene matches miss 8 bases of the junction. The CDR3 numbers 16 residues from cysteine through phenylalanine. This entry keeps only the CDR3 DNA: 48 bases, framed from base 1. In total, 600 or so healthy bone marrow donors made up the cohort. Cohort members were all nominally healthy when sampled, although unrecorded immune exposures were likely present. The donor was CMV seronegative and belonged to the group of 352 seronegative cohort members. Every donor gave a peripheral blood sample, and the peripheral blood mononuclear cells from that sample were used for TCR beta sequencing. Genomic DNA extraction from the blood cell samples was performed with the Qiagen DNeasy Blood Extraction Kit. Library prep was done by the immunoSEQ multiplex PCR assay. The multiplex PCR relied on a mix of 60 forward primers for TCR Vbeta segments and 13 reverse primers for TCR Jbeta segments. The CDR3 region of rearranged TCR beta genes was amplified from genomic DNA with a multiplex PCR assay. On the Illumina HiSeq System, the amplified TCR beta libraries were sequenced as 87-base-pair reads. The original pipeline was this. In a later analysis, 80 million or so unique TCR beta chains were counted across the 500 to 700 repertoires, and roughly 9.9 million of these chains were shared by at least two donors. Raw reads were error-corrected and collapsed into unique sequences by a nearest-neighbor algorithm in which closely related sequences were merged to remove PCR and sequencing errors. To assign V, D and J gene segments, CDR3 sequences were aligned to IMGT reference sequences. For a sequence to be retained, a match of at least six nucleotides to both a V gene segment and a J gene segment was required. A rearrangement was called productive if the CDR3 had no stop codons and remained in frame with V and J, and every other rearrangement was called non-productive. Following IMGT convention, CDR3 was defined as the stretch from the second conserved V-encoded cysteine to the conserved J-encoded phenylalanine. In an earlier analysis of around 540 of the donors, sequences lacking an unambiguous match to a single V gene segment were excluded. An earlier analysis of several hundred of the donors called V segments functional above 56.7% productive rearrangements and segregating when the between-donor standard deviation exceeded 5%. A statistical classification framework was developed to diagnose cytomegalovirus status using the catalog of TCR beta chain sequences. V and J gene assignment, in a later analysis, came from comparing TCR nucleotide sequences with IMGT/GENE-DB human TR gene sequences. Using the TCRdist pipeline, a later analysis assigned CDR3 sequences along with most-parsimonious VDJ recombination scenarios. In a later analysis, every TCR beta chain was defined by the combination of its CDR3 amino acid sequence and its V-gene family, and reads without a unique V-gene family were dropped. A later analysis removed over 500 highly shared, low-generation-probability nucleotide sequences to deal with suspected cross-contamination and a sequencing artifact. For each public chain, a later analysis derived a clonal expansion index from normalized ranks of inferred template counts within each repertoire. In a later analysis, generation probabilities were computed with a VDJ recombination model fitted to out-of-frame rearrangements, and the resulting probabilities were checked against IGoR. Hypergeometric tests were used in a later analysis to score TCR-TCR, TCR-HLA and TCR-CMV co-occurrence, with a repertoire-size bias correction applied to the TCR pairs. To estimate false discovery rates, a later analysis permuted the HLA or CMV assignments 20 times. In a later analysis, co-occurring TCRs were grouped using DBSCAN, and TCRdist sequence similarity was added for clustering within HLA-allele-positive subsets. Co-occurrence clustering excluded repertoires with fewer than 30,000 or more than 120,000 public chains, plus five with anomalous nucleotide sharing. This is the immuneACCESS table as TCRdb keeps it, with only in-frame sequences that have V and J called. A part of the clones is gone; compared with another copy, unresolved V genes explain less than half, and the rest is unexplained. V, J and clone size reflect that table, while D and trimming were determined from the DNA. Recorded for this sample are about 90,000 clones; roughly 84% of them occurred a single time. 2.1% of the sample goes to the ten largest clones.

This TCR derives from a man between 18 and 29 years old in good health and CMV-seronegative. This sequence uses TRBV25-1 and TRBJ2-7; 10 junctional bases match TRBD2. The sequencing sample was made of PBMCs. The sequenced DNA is TGTGCCAGCAGTGACGGCGGGGCTAGCGGGAGCTACGAGCAGTACTTC. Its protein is CASSDGGASGSYEQYF.